The next 28 T cell receptor beta chains were all read from a single sample in a study of early T cells in non-severe SARS-CoV-2 infection. Each CDR3 protein gets one entry after TCRdb re-called the 5' RACE reads with MiXCR. The table shows about 35,000 distinct CDR3 sequences, with 4.5% to 7% occurring only once. The sample was whole blood, taken at baseline. These receptors originate from an adult who was a healthcare worker with PCR-confirmed SARS-CoV-2 infection or an uninfected control (not recorded which).

Many counts were recorded for this clonotype. This chain connects TRBV7-2 to TRBJ1-4; 7 nucleotides match TRBD1. The length of the CDR3 is 15 residues. Looked up from germline, CDR1 is SGHTA and CDR2 is FQGNSA. After removal of 5 bases from V and 4 bases from J, the junction contained 7 bases not matched to a gene. Written as DNA, the CDR3 is TGTGCCAGCAGCCCGACAGGGACATATAATGAAAAACTGTTTTTT. This gives the protein CASSPTGTYNEKLFF. The complete variable domain, with remaining parts taken from reference TRBV7-2 and TRBJ1-4, reads GAGVSQSPSNKVTEKGKDVELRCDPISGHTALYWYRQSLGQGLEFLIYFQGNSAPDKSGLPSDRFSAERTGGSVSTLTIQRTQQEDSAVYLCASSPTGTYNEKLFFGSGTQLSVL.

This clonotype showed up many times. This chain links TRBV29-1 with TRBJ1-1; tentatively, D is TRBD1 (5 bases). The germline gives CDR1 SQVTM, CDR2 ANQGSEA. The CDR3 spans 14 residues. Trimming removed 8 bases from V and 1 base from J, with 17 bases in between. The CDR3 sequence: CSPTRGGGNTEAFF. DNA of the CDR3: TGCAGCCCCACTCGGGGGGGTGGGAACACTGAAGCTTTCTTT.

The chain has TRBV7-9 and TRBJ1-1; D unresolved. The germline V and J ends were trimmed by 4 bases and 7 bases, with 10 bases remaining between them. The germline V gene has CDR1 SEHNR and CDR2 FQNEAQ (reference sequence). This CDR3 is built from 12 residues. CDR3 nucleotides: TGTGCCAGCAGCTCATCCAGGAGTGAAGCTTTCTTT. Translation gives CASSSSRSEAFF.

V gene TRBV7-6 combines with J gene TRBJ1-6; D ambiguous. Trimming shortened V by 5 bases and J by 10 bases, and 24 bases separated the two germline ends. Germline CDR1 and CDR2: SGHVS and FNYEAQ. This CDR3 comprises 17 residues. CDR3 protein: CASSHGASTFIKSPLHF. The CDR3 nucleotides are TGTGCCAGCAGCCATGGCGCATCTACGTTTATTAAGTCACCCCTCCACTTT.

This clonotype was recorded at least ten times. The genes are TRBV4-1 and TRBJ2-1, with D hard to call. The CDR3 length is 13 residues. V lost 1 base and J lost 7, with 8 bases in between. Germline V gives CDR1 MGHRA, CDR2 YSYEKL. For the CDR3, the DNA is TGCGCCAGCAGCCAAGCTTCCATTAATGAGCAGTTCTTC. Translated, it gives CASSQASINEQFF.

This clonotype was seen repeatedly, ten times or more. J is TRBJ2-5 and V is TRBV9; D not certain. Trimming left V 3 bases short and J 2 bases short, with 5 bases between. The length of the CDR3 is 12 residues. Per germline, CDR1 SGDLS and CDR2 YYNGEE. DNA for the CDR3: TGTGCCAGCAGCGACCGTCAAGAGACCCAGTACTTC. Protein: CASSDRQETQYF.

This clonotype was picked up many times. V usage is TRBV2 and J usage is TRBJ2-7, with D possibly TRBD1 on 6 matching bases. Trimming removed 7 bases at V and 3 bases at J, with 16 bases between. This CDR3 contains 14 residues. Germline assignment: CDR1 SNHLY and CDR2 FYNNEI. CDR3 amino acids: CASTTQTGNYEQYF. CDR3 nucleotides: TGTGCCAGCACCACACAAACAGGGAACTACGAGCAGTACTTC.

This clonotype was counted ten times or more. The V and J genes are TRBV5-1 and TRBJ1-2; D is perhaps TRBD1 (5 bases). The CDR3 runs to 15 residues. CDR1 is SGHRS, CDR2 YFSETQ, per germline. Trimming left V 3 bases short and J 5 bases short, with 17 bases between. This CDR3 is CASSSEPGTAYGYTF. CDR3 sequence (DNA): TGCGCCAGCAGCTCCGAACCCGGGACGGCGTATGGCTACACCTTC. The variable domain in full, with the rest retrieved from reference TRBV5-1 and TRBJ1-2, is KAGVTQTPRYLIKTRGQQVTLSCSPISGHRSVSWYQQTPGQGLQFLFEYFSETQRNKGNFPGRFSGRQFSNSRSEMNVSTLELGDSALYLCASSSEPGTAYGYTFGSGTRLTVV.

This chain connects TRBV6-1 to TRBJ2-7, with TRBD1 identical over 7 bases. With 3 bases clipped from V and 11 bases from J, the junction kept 10 bases outside the gene matches. The germline V gene has CDR1 MNHNS and CDR2 SASEGT. The CDR3 totals 13 residues. This CDR3 is CASSDAPGQMKYF. Written as DNA, the CDR3 is TGTGCCAGCAGTGACGCACCGGGACAGATGAAGTACTTC.

This clonotype was observed a handful of times. This sequence joins TRBV12-3 or TRBV12-4 and TRBJ2-7; TRBD2 matches 8 bases. V lost 3 bases and J lost 4; bases outside the gene matches: 8. This CDR3 contains 15 residues. CDR3 in amino acids: CASSLRAGGKYEQYF. Here the CDR3 DNA reads TGTGCCAGCAGTTTGCGTGCGGGGGGAAAATACGAGCAGTACTTC.

As for this clonotype: This could be a read error, since a much larger clone is one nucleotide away. The chain links TRBV7-2 to TRBJ1-1; D gene uncertain. Germline assignment: CDR1 SGHTA and CDR2 FQGNSA. Trimming removed 7 bases at V and 6 bases at J, with 18 bases between. The CDR3 extends over 14 amino acids. The DNA of the CDR3 is TGTGCCAGCACCTCTTGGCTGTTCGTTGCTGAAGCTTTCTTT. Translating it yields CASTSWLFVAEAFF.

This clonotype was seen many times. This sequence joins TRBV6-5 and TRBJ1-2; D gene unclear. V was pared by 8 bases and J by 0 bases, with 13 bases between. Germline values: CDR1 MNHEY, CDR2 SVGAGI. The length of the CDR3 is 14 residues. As DNA, the CDR3 is TGTGCCAGCTCTCAACGGAGCTCTAACTATGGCTACACCTTC. Translated: CASSQRSSNYGYTF.

There are many counts of this clonotype. This sequence joins TRBV7-2 and TRBJ2-1, with D possibly being TRBD2 (5 bases). The germline V gene has CDR1 SGHTA and CDR2 FQGNSA. This CDR3 has 15 amino acids. The V gene lost 2 bases and the J gene lost 1 base, with 9 bases spanning the gap. CDR3 nucleotides: TGTGCCAGCAGCTTACTAGCTGATTCCTACAATGAGCAGTTCTTC. This sequence encodes CASSLLADSYNEQFF.

In its sample, this clonotype ranks as medium-sized. The rearrangement links TRBV4-1 to TRBJ2-3; 13 bases are a match to TRBD2. Germline CDR1 MGHRA, CDR2 YSYEKL. This CDR3 has 18 amino acids. V lost 4 bases, J lost 3 bases, and 10 bases stayed unmatched. CDR3 loop: CASSRTSGRSLGTDTQYF. The CDR3 nucleotides are TGCGCCAGCAGCCGGACTAGCGGGAGATCCTTGGGGACAGATACGCAGTATTTT.

This clonotype was detected many times. The chain has TRBV11-2 and TRBJ2-7; 8 nucleotides match TRBD2. The CDR3 is 15 amino acids. Germline V gene sequence: CDR1 SGHAT, CDR2 FQNNGV. Trimming at V came to 1 base and at J to 3 bases, leaving 5 bases not matched to a gene. The CDR3 coding sequence is TGTGCCAGCAGCTTAGCTCGGACTAGCTTCTACGAGCAGTACTTC. As protein: CASSLARTSFYEQYF.

The table lists this clonotype with many counts. The chain employs TRBV7-6 and TRBJ2-1; the match to TRBD2 covers 9 bases. After removal of 4 bases from V and 4 bases from J, the junction contained 5 bases not matched to a gene. This CDR3 has 15 residues. CDR1 SGHVS and CDR2 FNYEAQ come from the germline V gene. CDR3 nucleotides: TGTGCCAGCAGCTCTATAGCGGGAGAATACAATGAGCAGTTCTTC. It yields the protein CASSSIAGEYNEQFF.

This clonotype was seen ten or more times. The gene calls are TRBV11-1 and TRBJ2-5; 10 nucleotides match TRBD2. The trim removed 6 bases at V and 2 bases at J, leaving 21 bases unmatched. Germline V gene sequence: CDR1 SGHAT, CDR2 FQDESV (reference sequence). The CDR3 has 20 residues. The CDR3 DNA is TGTGCCAGCAGGGAATTTGGACTAGCGGCGACCTTTATTCCTCAAGAGACCCAGTACTTC. Residues: CASREFGLAATFIPQETQYF.

In this sample, this clonotype turned up many times. The chain links TRBV24-1 to TRBJ1-3; a weak D match, TRBD1 (5 bases). CDR1 KGHDR and CDR2 SFDVKD come from the germline V gene. The CDR3 sequence is 14 residues long. V was shortened by 10 bases and J by 0 bases, with 12 bases between the two germline ends. Written as DNA, the CDR3 is TGTGCCACTCAGGACACCTCCTCTGGAAACACCATATATTTT. It encodes CATQDTSSGNTIYF.

This clonotype was seen repeatedly, ten times or more. The genes are TRBV6-2 or TRBV6-3 and TRBJ2-3; D is uncertain. The V and J ends lost 6 bases and 2 bases respectively, with 6 bases between them. The CDR3 is made up of 12 amino acids. The germline V gene encodes CDR1 MNHEY and CDR2 SVGEGT. CDR3 region: CASSRYTDTQYF. In nucleotides, the CDR3 is TGTGCCAGCAGCCGTTACACAGATACGCAGTATTTT.

Turning to this clonotype: At one end the junction does not follow the germline gene, possibly because of a read error. The rearrangement uses TRBV18 and TRBJ2-3; 8 bases align to TRBD2. In germline, CDR1 is KGHSH, CDR2 LQKENI. The CDR3 has 14 amino acids. In nucleotides, the CDR3 is TGTGCCTGCTCACCTCAGCGGGAGTCAGATACGCAGTATTTT. Amino acids: CACSPQRESDTQYF.

This clonotype was seen repeatedly, ten times or more. This chain links TRBV7-2 with TRBJ2-7, with 7 bases matching TRBD1. Trimming at V came to 1 base and at J to 3 bases, leaving 3 bases not matched to a gene. This CDR3 contains 14 residues. The V gene's germline CDR1 is SGHTA and CDR2 FQGNSA. The CDR3 region is CASSLGRDSYEQYF. The CDR3 DNA reads as TGTGCCAGCAGCTTAGGAAGGGACAGCTACGAGCAGTACTTC.

Ten or more counts support this clonotype. The CDR3: CASSSPEWYGYTF. CDR3 nucleotide sequence: TGTGCCAGCAGTTCCCCAGAATGGTACGGCTACACCTTC. The rearrangement links TRBV6-6 to TRBJ1-2; D is unclear. The CDR3 sequence is 13 residues long. Deletions cut 4 bases from V and 8 bases from J, with 14 bases between. In germline, CDR1 is MNHNY, CDR2 SVGAGI (reference sequence).

This clonotype was observed many times. The rearrangement uses TRBV27 and TRBJ2-5; D possibly matches TRBD1 or TRBD2 (5 bases each). Germline-derived CDR1 and CDR2 are MNHEY and SMNVEV (reference sequence). CDR3 length equals 14 residues. Trimming removed 5 bases at V and 2 bases at J, with 12 bases between. Written as DNA, the CDR3 is TGTGCCAGCAGTCCCGGGACGGCACAAGAGACCCAGTACTTC. This sequence encodes CASSPGTAQETQYF.

This clonotype was picked up many times. This sequence joins TRBV5-5 and TRBJ1-2; 9 positions agree with TRBD1. V lost 4 bases and J lost 1; bases outside the gene matches: 5. The germline gives CDR1 SGHKS, CDR2 YYEKEE (reference sequence). This CDR3 has 15 amino acids. This CDR3 reads CASSTDRGINYGYTF. Here the CDR3 DNA reads TGTGCCAGCAGCACAGACAGGGGGATTAACTATGGCTACACCTTC.

The CDR3 region is CSAIKPGNNQPQHF. The CDR3 bases are TGCAGTGCTATCAAACCTGGGAACAATCAGCCCCAGCATTTT. This chain connects TRBV20-1 to TRBJ1-5; D unclear. V was pared by 4 bases and J by 3 bases, with 13 bases between. The length of the CDR3 is 14 residues. The V gene's germline CDR1 is DFQATT and CDR2 SNEGSKA (reference sequence).

A word on this clonotype: This clone may be a read error of a much larger clone one base away. The CDR3 carries no conserved terminal phenylalanine or tryptophan, so it likely arises from a read error. The chain has TRBV2 and TRBJ2-3; TRBD2 might be the D (5 bases). V shed 8 bases and J shed 1 base, with 10 bases lying between them. CDR3 length: 13 residues. Germline assignment: CDR1 SNHLY and CDR2 FYNNEI. The CDR3 nucleotides are TGTGCCAGCGGGTTGGAGGGCACAGATACGCAGTATTCT. It yields the protein CASGLEGTDTQYS.

J is TRBJ2-1 and V is TRBV12-3 or TRBV12-4; D remains ambiguous. There are 12 residues in the CDR3. V was cut by 1 base and J by 10 bases, with 8 bases left in between. As DNA, the CDR3 is TGTGCCAGCAGTTTAGAGGGATGGGAGCAGTTCTTC. Translated, it gives CASSLEGWEQFF.

This clonotype was seen ten or more times. The gene calls are TRBV11-2 and TRBJ2-3; D remains ambiguous. Per germline, CDR1 SGHAT and CDR2 FQNNGV. This CDR3 has 15 residues. V was pared by 6 bases and J by 2 bases, with 15 bases between. This CDR3 reads CASSKGDGFTDTQYF. The CDR3, as DNA: TGTGCCAGCAGTAAAGGAGACGGATTCACAGATACGCAGTATTTT.